This T cell receptor beta chain was identified during a study of T cells after yellow fever vaccination. The study, taken as a whole, reports: The secondary response was weaker but peaked faster, day 5 versus 15.

Trimming at V came to 6 bases and at J to 4 bases, leaving 7 bases not matched to a gene. This CDR3 has 15 residues. From germline, CDR1 is MNHEY and CDR2 SVGEGT. TCRdb processed the 5' RACE reads anew with MiXCR; each CDR3 protein has one entry. The table lists 100,000 to 150,000 distinct CDR3 sequences, about 8.2% of them singletons. With regard to this clonotype: As yet, its antigen is unknown.

The chain carries TRBV6-2 or TRBV6-3 and TRBJ2-1, with 9 bases lining up with TRBD1. Sample: CD8+ T cells sorted from PBMCs, taken on the day of the yellow fever booster vaccination. The sequence derives from a man between 18 and 35 years old who received the YFV17D yellow fever vaccine. CDR3 bases: TGTGCCAGCAGCCTCCGGGACAGGGTGTACAATGAGCAGTTCTTC. It specifies CASSLRDRVYNEQFF.